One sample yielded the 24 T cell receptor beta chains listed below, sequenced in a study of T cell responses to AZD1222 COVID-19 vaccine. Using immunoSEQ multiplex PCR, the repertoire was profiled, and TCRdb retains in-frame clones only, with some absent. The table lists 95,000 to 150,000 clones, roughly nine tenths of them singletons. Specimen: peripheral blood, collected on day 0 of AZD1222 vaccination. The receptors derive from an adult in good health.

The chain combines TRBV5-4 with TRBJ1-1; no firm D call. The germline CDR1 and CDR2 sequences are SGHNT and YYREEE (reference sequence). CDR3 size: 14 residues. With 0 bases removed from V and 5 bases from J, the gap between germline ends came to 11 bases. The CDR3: CASSLVGRGTEAFF. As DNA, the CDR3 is TGTGCCAGCAGCTTGGTGGGGAGAGGGACTGAAGCTTTCTTT.

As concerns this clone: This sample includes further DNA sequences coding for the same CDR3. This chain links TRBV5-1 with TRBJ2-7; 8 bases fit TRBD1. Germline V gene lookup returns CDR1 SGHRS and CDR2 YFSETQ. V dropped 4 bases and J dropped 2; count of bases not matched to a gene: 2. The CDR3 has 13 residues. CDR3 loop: CASSLDRAYEQYF. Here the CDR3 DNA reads TGCGCCAGCAGCCTGGACAGGGCCTACGAGCAGTACTTC.

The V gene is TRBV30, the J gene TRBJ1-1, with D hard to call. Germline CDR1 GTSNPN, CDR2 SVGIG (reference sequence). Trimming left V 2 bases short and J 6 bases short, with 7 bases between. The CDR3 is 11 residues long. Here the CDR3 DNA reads TGTGCCTGGAGTCGGGAGCCTGAAGCTTTCTTT. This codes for CAWSREPEAFF.

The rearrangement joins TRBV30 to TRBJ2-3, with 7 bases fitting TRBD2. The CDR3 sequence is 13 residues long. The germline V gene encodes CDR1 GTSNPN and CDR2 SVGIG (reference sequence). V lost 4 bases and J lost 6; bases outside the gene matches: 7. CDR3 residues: CAWKGGRSDTQYF. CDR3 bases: TGTGCCTGGAAGGGCGGGAGATCCGATACGCAGTATTTT.

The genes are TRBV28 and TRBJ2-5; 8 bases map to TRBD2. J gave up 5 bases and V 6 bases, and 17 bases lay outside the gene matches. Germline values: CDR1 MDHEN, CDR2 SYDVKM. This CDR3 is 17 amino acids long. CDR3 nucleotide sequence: TGTGCCAGCAGCTTAGGGGGGAGCGGGAGACCAATGGAGACCCAGTACTTC. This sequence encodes CASSLGGSGRPMETQYF.

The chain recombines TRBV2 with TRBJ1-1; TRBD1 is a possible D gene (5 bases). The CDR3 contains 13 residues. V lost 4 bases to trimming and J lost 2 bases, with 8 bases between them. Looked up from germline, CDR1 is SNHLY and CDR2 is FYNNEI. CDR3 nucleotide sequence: TGTGCCAGCAGTGGGGACGGTAACACTGAAGCTTTCTTT. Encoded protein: CASSGDGNTEAFF.

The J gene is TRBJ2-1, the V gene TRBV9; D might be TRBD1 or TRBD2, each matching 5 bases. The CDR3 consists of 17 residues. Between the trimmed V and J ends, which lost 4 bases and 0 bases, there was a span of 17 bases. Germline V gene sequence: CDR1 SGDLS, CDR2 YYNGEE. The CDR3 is CASSPRGTDYSYNEQFF. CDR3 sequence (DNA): TGTGCCAGCAGCCCAAGGGGTACCGACTACTCCTACAATGAGCAGTTCTTC.

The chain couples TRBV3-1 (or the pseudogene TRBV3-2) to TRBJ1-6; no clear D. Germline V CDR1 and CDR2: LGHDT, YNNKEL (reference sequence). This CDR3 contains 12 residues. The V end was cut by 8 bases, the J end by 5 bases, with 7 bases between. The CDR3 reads CASGLNNSPLHF. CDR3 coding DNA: TGTGCCAGCGGGTTGAATAATTCACCCCTCCACTTT.

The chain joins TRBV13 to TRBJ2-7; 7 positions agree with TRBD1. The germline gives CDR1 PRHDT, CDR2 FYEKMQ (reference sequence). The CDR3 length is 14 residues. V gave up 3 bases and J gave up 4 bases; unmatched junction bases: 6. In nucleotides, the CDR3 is TGTGCCAGCAGCTTGGACAGGTGGGGGTACGAGCAGTACTTC. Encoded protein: CASSLDRWGYEQYF.

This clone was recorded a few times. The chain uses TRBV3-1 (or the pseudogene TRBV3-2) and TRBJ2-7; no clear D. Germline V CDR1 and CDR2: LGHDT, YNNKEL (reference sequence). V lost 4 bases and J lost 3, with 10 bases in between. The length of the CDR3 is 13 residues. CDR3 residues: CASSPGPFYEQYF. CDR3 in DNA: TGTGCCAGCAGCCCCGGTCCCTTCTACGAGCAGTACTTC.

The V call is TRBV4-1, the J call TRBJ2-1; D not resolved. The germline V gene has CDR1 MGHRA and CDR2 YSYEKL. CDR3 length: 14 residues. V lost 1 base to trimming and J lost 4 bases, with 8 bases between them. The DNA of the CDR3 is TGCGCCAGCAGCCAAGTAGGGTCATACAATGAGCAGTTCTTC. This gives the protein CASSQVGSYNEQFF.

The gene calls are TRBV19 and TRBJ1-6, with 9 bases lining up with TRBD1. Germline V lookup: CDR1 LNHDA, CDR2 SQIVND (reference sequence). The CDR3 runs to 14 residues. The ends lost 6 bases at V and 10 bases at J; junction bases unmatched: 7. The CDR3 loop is CASRGDRAVSPLHF. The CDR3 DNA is TGTGCCAGTAGGGGGGACAGGGCGGTGTCACCCCTCCACTTT.

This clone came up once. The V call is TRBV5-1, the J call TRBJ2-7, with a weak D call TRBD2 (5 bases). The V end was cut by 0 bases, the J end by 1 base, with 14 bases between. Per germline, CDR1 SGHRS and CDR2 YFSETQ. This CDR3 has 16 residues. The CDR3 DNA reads TGCGCCAGCAGCTTGGCCAGAAGCGGAAGTTCCTACGAGCAGTACTTC. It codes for CASSLARSGSSYEQYF.

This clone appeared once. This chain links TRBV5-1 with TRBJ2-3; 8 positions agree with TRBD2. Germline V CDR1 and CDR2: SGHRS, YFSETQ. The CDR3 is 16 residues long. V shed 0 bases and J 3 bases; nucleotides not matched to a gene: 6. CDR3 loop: CASSLAGSGITDTQYF. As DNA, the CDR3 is TGCGCCAGCAGCTTGGCAGGTAGCGGGATAACAGATACGCAGTATTTT.

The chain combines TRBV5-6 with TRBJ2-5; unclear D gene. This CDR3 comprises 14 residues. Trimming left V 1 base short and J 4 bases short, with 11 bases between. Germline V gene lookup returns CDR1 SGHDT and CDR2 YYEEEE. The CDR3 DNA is TGTGCCAGCAGCTTGTATATTAGTACAGAGACCCAGTACTTC. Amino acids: CASSLYISTETQYF.

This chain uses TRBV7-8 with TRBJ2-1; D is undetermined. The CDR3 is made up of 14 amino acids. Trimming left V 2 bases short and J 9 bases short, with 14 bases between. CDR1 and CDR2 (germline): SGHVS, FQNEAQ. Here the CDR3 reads CASSLSSPPGEQFF. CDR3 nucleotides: TGTGCCAGCAGCTTAAGCTCCCCGCCGGGTGAGCAGTTCTTC.

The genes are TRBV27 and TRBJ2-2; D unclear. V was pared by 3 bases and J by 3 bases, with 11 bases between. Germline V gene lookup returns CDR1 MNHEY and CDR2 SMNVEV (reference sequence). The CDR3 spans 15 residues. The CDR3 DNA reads TGTGCCAGCAGTTTGGGAAGCTCCTACACCGGGGAGCTGTTTTTT. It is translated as CASSLGSSYTGELFF.

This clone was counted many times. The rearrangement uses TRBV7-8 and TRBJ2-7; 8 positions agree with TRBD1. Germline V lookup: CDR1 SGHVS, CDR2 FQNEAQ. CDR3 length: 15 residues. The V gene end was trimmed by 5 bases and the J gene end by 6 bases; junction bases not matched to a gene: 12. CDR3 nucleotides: TGTGCCAGCAGCCAGTGCCAGCAGGGGGCGTGCGAGCAGTACTTC. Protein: CASSQCQQGACEQYF.

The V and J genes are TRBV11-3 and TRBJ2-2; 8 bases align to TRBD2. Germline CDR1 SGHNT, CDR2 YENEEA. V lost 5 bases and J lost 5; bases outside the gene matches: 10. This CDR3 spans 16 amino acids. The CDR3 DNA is TGTGCCAGCAGCCCTCGCACTAGCGGTCCTACCGGGGAGCTGTTTTTT. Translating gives CASSPRTSGPTGELFF.

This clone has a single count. DNA of the CDR3: TGTGCCTGGGAGGGGGGACAGGGGAGAGATACGCAGTATTTT. This encodes CAWEGGQGRDTQYF. The chain combines TRBV30 with TRBJ2-3; 10 nucleotides align to TRBD1. From germline, CDR1 is GTSNPN and CDR2 SVGIG (reference sequence). Germline trimming cut 5 bases from V and 5 bases from J; bases unmatched to any gene: 7. The CDR3 is 14 residues long.

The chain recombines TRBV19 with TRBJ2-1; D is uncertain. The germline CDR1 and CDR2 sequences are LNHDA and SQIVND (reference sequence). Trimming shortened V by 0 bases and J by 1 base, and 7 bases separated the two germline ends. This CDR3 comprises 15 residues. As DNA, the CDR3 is TGTGCCAGTAGTATAGAACCGCAATCCTACAATGAGCAGTTCTTC. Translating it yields CASSIEPQSYNEQFF. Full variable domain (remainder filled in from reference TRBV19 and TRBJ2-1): DGGITQSPKYLFRKEGQNVTLSCEQNLNHDAMYWYRQDPGQGLRLIYYSQIVNDFQKGDIAEGYSVSREKKESFPLTVTSAQKNPTAFYLCASSIEPQSYNEQFFGPGTRLTVL.

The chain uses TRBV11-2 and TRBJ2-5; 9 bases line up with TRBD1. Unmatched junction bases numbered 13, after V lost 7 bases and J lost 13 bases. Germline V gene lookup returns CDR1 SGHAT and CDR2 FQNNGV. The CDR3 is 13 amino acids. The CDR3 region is CASNPTGGSLGYF. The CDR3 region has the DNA TGTGCCAGCAACCCTACAGGGGGCTCTCTCGGGTACTTC.

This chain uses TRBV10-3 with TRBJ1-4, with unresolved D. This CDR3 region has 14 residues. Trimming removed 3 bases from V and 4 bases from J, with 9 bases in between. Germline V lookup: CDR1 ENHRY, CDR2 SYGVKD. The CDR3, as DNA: TGTGCCATCAGTGAAACACAGCTTAATGAAAAACTGTTTTTT. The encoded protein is CAISETQLNEKLFF.

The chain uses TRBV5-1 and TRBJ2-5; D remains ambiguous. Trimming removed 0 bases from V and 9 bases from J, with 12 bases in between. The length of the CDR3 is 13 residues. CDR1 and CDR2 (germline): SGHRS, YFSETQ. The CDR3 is CASSLEGNEAQYF. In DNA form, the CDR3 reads TGCGCCAGCAGCTTGGAGGGCAACGAGGCCCAGTACTTC.